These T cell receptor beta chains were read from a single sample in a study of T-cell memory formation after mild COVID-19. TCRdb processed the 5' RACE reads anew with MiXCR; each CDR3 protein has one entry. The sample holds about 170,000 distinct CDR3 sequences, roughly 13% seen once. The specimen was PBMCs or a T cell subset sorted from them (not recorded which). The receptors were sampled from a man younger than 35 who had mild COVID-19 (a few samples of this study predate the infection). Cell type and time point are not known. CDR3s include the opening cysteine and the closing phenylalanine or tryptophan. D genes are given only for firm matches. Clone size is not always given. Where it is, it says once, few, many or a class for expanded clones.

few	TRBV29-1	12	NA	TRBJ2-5	CSVRSGKETQYF	TGCAGCGTTAGGAGCGGAAAAGAGACCCAGTACTTC
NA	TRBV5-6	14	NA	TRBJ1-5	CASTNRDSHQPQHF	TGTGCCAGCACCAATAGGGACTCCCATCAGCCCCAGCATTTT
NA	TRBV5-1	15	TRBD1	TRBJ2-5	CASSLGTGTQETQYF	TGCGCCAGCAGCCTGGGGACAGGGACCCAAGAGACCCAGTACTTC
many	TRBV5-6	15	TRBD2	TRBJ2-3	CASSSLAARVDTQYF	TGTGCCAGCAGCTCGCTAGCGGCACGAGTGGATACGCAGTATTTT
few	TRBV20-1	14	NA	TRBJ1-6	CSAHDRRRYSPLHF	TGCAGTGCTCATGACAGGCGCCGATATTCACCCCTCCACTTT
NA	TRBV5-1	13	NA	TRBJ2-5	CASSWGPRETQYF	TGCGCCAGCAGCTGGGGCCCACGGGAGACCCAGTACTTC
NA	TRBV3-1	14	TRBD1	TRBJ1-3	CASGQAHSGNTIYF	TGTGCCAGCGGACAGGCGCACTCTGGAAACACCATATATTTT
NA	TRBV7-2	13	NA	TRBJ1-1	CASSSTYRGEAFF	TGTGCCAGCAGTTCAACCTACCGAGGTGAAGCTTTCTTT
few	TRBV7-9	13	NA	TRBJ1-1	CASSLEDGRRAFF	TGTGCCAGCAGCTTAGAGGACGGGAGGCGTGCTTTCTTT
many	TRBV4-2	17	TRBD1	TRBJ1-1	CASSPGDRGWANTEAFF	TGTGCCAGCAGCCCGGGGGACAGGGGATGGGCGAACACTGAAGCTTTCTTT
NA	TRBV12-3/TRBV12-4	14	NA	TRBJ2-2	CASSYAGRVGELFF	TGTGCCAGCAGCTACGCCGGACGGGTCGGGGAGCTGTTTTTT
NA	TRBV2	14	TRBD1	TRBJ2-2	CASIRDRGAGELFF	TGTGCCAGCATTCGGGACAGGGGCGCCGGGGAGCTGTTTTTT
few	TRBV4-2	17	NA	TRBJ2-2	CASSRQGPGANTGELFF	TGTGCCAGCAGCCGACAAGGCCCGGGGGCGAACACCGGGGAGCTGTTTTTT
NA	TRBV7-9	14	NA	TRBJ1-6	CASSLLEGGSPLHF	TGTGCCAGCAGCTTATTGGAGGGGGGCTCACCCCTCCACTTT
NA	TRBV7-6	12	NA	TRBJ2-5	CASRYYQETQYF	TGTGCCAGCAGATACTACCAAGAGACCCAGTACTTC
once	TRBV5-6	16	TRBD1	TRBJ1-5	CASSLRGHRGSQPQHF	TGTGCCAGCAGCTTGCGGGGACACAGGGGTAGTCAGCCCCAGCATTTT
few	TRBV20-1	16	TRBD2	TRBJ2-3	CSAPTSGGPATDTQYF	TGCAGTGCTCCTACTAGCGGGGGCCCGGCGACAGATACGCAGTATTTT
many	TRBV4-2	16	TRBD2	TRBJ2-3	CASSQVAGGVADTQYF	TGTGCCAGCAGCCAAGTAGCGGGGGGCGTCGCAGATACGCAGTATTTT
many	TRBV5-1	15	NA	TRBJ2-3	CASSFGQGGTDTQYF	TGCGCCAGCAGCTTCGGGCAGGGAGGCACAGATACGCAGTATTTT
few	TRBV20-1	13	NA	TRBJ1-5	CSAYTASGQPQHF	TGCAGTGCTTATACAGCTTCGGGTCAGCCCCAGCATTTT
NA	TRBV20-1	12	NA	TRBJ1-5	CSASRWKQPQHF	TGCAGTGCTAGTAGGTGGAAACAGCCCCAGCATTTT
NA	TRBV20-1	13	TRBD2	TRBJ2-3	CSARGLVSDTQYF	TGCAGTGCGAGAGGACTAGTTTCAGATACGCAGTATTTT
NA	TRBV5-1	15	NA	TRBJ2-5	CASSPRTAGQETQYF	TGCGCCAGCAGCCCGAGGACAGCAGGGCAAGAGACCCAGTACTTC
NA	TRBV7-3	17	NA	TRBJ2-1	CASSATPLWGEYNEQFF	TGTGCCAGCAGCGCCACTCCACTGTGGGGCGAATACAATGAGCAGTTCTTC
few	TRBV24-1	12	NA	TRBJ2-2	CATSDFSGELFF	TGTGCCACCAGTGATTTCTCCGGGGAGCTGTTTTTT
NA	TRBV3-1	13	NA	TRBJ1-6	CASSQAGDSPLHF	TGTGCCAGCAGCCAGGCAGGAGATTCACCCCTCCACTTT
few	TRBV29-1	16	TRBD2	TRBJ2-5	CSVKGLAGGNQETQYF	TGCAGCGTCAAGGGTCTAGCGGGGGGGAACCAAGAGACCCAGTACTTC
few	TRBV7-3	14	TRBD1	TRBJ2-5	CASSSGQGEKTQYF	TGTGCCAGCAGCTCGGGACAGGGAGAGAAGACCCAGTACTTC
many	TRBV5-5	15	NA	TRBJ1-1	CASSSLQIMNTEAFF	TGTGCCAGCAGCTCGTTACAGATTATGAACACTGAAGCTTTCTTT
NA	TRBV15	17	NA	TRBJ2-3	CATSGLKGGRAVDTQYF	TGTGCCACCAGCGGCTTAAAGGGAGGTCGGGCCGTAGATACGCAGTATTTT